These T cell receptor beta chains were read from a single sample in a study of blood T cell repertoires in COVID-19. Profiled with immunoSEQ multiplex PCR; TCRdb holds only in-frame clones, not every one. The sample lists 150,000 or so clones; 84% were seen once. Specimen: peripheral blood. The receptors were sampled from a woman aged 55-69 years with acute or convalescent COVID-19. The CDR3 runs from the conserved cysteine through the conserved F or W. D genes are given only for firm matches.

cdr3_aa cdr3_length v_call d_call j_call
CASSARQAQFF 11 TRBV12-3/TRBV12-4 NA TRBJ2-1
CASSDLAVGDTIYF 14 TRBV19 NA TRBJ1-3
CASSLGLPYEQYF 13 TRBV2 NA TRBJ2-7
CASSPGEAHGYTF 13 TRBV12-3/TRBV12-4 NA TRBJ1-2
CASSVAGVGNEQFF 14 TRBV28 TRBD2 TRBJ2-1
CASSLTGGSTGELFF 15 TRBV28 TRBD1 TRBJ2-2
CASSPPAGGTGELFF 15 TRBV7-9 TRBD1 TRBJ2-2
CASRTGVGYTF 11 TRBV6-5 TRBD1 TRBJ1-2
CAGGGPPMYEQFF 13 TRBV7-9 TRBD2 TRBJ2-1
CASSGDTPSTDTQYF 15 TRBV5-1 NA TRBJ2-3
CATSEEWVFGEGSYEQYF 18 TRBV24-1 TRBD2 TRBJ2-7
CASGAGPSYNEQFF 14 TRBV19 NA TRBJ2-1
CASSPVSADTQYF 13 TRBV7-9 NA TRBJ2-3
CASSSGTRYEQYF 13 TRBV7-9 NA TRBJ2-7
CASRKTGGTQPQHF 14 TRBV6-1 TRBD1 TRBJ1-5
CASSVGTGGGYEQYF 15 TRBV9 TRBD2 TRBJ2-7
CASSSRRGSGANVLTF 16 TRBV7-2 NA TRBJ2-6
CASDPSGRYHNEQFF 15 TRBV25-1 TRBD2 TRBJ2-1
CASSVTRGPSNEQFF 15 TRBV9 NA TRBJ2-1
CASSLVQSGTGELFF 15 TRBV11-2 NA TRBJ2-2
CASRTGGWGTGELFF 15 TRBV6-6 TRBD1 TRBJ2-2
CASSITQGYNQPQHF 15 TRBV19 NA TRBJ1-5
CASSLGRINEQFF 13 TRBV7-8 NA TRBJ2-1
CASSFRDRENEQYF 14 TRBV18 TRBD1 TRBJ2-7
CASNPLTDRPAEAFF 15 TRBV6-6 NA TRBJ1-1
CASSLGQSKVYGYTF 15 TRBV7-3 NA TRBJ1-2
CASSAAQDYEQYF 13 TRBV18 NA TRBJ2-7
CASVPQGGANVLTF 14 TRBV6-5 NA TRBJ2-6
CASSPPGQGIYGYTF 15 TRBV18 TRBD1 TRBJ1-2
CASSLGFAMGQGYGYTF 17 TRBV19 TRBD1 TRBJ1-2
CASALGQFYGYTF 13 TRBV18 TRBD1 TRBJ1-2
CASSLRYTSTDTQYF 15 TRBV28 NA TRBJ2-3
CASSLDTSGSYNEQFF 16 TRBV5-1 TRBD2 TRBJ2-1
CASTTGVYGYTF 12 TRBV28 TRBD1 TRBJ1-2
CASSSGGSTTTQYF 14 TRBV28 NA TRBJ2-7
CASSFQDSSYNEQFF 15 TRBV7-6 NA TRBJ2-1
CAWSRQGVGGYTF 13 TRBV30 TRBD1 TRBJ1-2
CASRTTRNEQFF 12 TRBV11-2 NA TRBJ2-1
CASSPRTGELFF 12 TRBV18 NA TRBJ2-2
CASSLMARGGNEQFF 15 TRBV28 NA TRBJ2-1
CASSWEGLAKVDEQFF 16 TRBV11-2 TRBD2 TRBJ2-1
CASSIVGGGTEAFF 14 TRBV19 NA TRBJ1-1
CSASKPDEKLFF 12 TRBV20-1 NA TRBJ1-4
CASSLDLIKTQYF 13 TRBV11-2 NA TRBJ2-5
CASSQTGNEQYF 12 TRBV7-9 TRBD1 TRBJ2-7
CASSGGGASGNTIYF 15 TRBV5-4 NA TRBJ1-3
CATRGGLPTDTQYF 14 TRBV5-4 TRBD2 TRBJ2-3
CAISEGGRQETQYF 14 TRBV10-3 NA TRBJ2-5
CASSTTGTEASPLHF 15 TRBV19 TRBD1 TRBJ1-6
CASSQDTGGWFF 12 TRBV4-1 NA TRBJ2-1
CASSISGGGHSSYEQYF 17 TRBV14 TRBD2 TRBJ2-7
CTGRTSGDYNEQFF 14 TRBV29-1 TRBD2 TRBJ2-1
CSASGLHQETQYF 13 TRBV20-1 NA TRBJ2-5
CASSLEIAYNEQFF 14 TRBV11-2 NA TRBJ2-1
CASSVGGIAYNEQFF 15 TRBV2 NA TRBJ2-1